The clone carrying this T cell receptor (beta chain) was observed a few times. Antigen: not known. The V and J ends lost 0 bases and 3 bases respectively, with 9 bases between them. The V gene's germline CDR1 is LGHNA and CDR2 YNFKEQ. This CDR3 region has 15 residues. Using a J-beta primer mix together with a sample-barcoded 5' primer, a second PCR was run for roughly 7 to 11 cycles. TCRdb itself ran the 5' RACE reads through MiXCR, one entry per CDR3 protein. The table includes 700,000 or so distinct CDR3 sequences, approximately 40% detected once. The sample originates from a study of blood T cells in healthy people across ages. Across the whole study: About one barcoded beta molecule was captured per two T cells (by template switching).

General study results and limits: Long-lived donors had more naive CD4+ cells and higher diversity than aged donors.

Researchers isolated at least 6.5 million PBMCs per sample. This sequence was found in an elderly man in good health. This chain uses TRBV4-2 with TRBJ1-5, with D maybe TRBD1 (6 bases). The sample comprised blood. The CDR3 sequence is CASSQDNRVNQPQHF. CDR3 sequence (DNA): TGTGCCAGCAGCCAAGATAACAGGGTCAATCAGCCCCAGCATTTT.